This TCR beta chain emerged from a study of T cells in Graves' hyperthyroidism and ophthalmopathy. Regarding the study as a whole: For ophthalmopathy, model prediction preceded onset by a median 6.5 months.

Uncontrolled infections, other autoimmune diseases, pregnancy or lactation led to exclusion of patients. Germline values: CDR1 SGHTA, CDR2 FQGNSA. This CDR3 is built from 14 residues. Remarks on this clonotype: Its antigen remains unidentified. Sequence at one end of the junction differs from germline and may be a read error.

Using RNA transcripts as the source, TCR beta CDR3 regions were amplified. The HTBI set primed first-round TCR CDR3 RT-PCR. Via MiXCR, TCRdb re-called the multiplex PCR reads, giving one row per CDR3 protein. The data hold around 580,000 distinct CDR3 sequences, with around 42% observed a single time. Sequences were obtained from peripheral blood or thyroid tissue (not recorded which). This TCR derives from a woman aged 18-35 years with Graves' hyperthyroidism. The gene calls are TRBV7-2 and TRBJ1-6; D ambiguous. The CDR3 here is CASSQVIDNPPLHF. The DNA for the CDR3 is TGTGCCAGCAGCCAAGTTATCGATAATCCACCCCTCCACTTT.